This T cell receptor beta chain was found in a study of control samples from healthy donors and cancer patients (dated by TCRdb to about 2020). CDR1 and CDR2 are read off the germline V gene as LGHNA and YNFKEQ. Relative to germline, V is 1 base shorter and J is 0 bases shorter, with 6 bases between their ends. Counted from cysteine to phenylalanine, this CDR3 has 14 amino acids. Only CDR3 DNA is held: 42 bases, read in frame from base 1. A note on this clone: The target of this receptor is not known. Per-base qualities were not stored, and no clone one base away is much larger.

The method behind the library was the immunoSEQ multiplex PCR assay. TCRdb took over this immuneACCESS table, retaining in-frame rearrangements with V and J assigned. Such tables are incomplete; in checked studies, under half of the missing clones stem from an unresolved V gene, and the remainder is unexplained. The sample contains 150,000 to 200,000 clones, roughly 89% of them found a single time. About 1.4% of the sample is in the top ten clones. This receptor was obtained from a woman under 40 in good health. The chain couples TRBV4-2 to TRBJ1-2, with the D segment identity uncertain. The source material was blood. DNA sequence: TGTGCCAGCAGCCAAGGGGGAACTAACTATGGCTACACCTTC. It translates as CASSQGGTNYGYTF.